This T cell receptor (beta chain) originates from a study of technical replicates of blood from several donors (dated by TCRdb to 2016 to 2017). Regarding this clone: Its binding antigen is unknown. It has no much larger one-base neighbor in the sample; base qualities were not kept.

V is cut back by 11 bases and J by 2 bases, with 5 bases in the junction unmatched. The germline V gene gives CDR1 as WSHSY and CDR2 as SAAADI. From the cysteine up to the phenylalanine, the CDR3 has a length of 12 residues. Just CDR3 DNA is preserved here, 36 bases in frame from base 1. To prepare the library, the immunoSEQ multiplex PCR assay was applied. The immuneACCESS repertoire file appears here via TCRdb, limited to in-frame rearrangements. These files lack a portion of the clones; in checked studies, under half of the deficit traces to unresolved V genes, and the cause of the others is not known. The sample records around 68,000 clones, 95% to 98% of which are singletons. About 0.24% of the sample belongs to the ten largest clones.

The specimen sequenced was T cells isolated from PBMCs. This chain is built from TRBV10-2 and TRBJ2-5, with 7 bases matching TRBD1. The clonotype originates from a human donor in good health. The base sequence is TGCGCCTCCACAGGGGAACAAGAGACCCAGTACTTC. This encodes CASTGEQETQYF.